This T cell receptor (beta chain) was documented in a study of blood T cell repertoires in COVID-19. About the research overall: From T cells, B-cell-depleted T cells, or PBMCs came the material, which was cDNA or gDNA.

The table came from immunoSEQ multiplex PCR; TCRdb's copy has only in-frame clones and leaves some out. The repertoire includes 130,000 to 150,000 clones, about 76% of them detected once, and 4% to 5% sits in the top ten. The Seattle patients joined while their infection was active and were tracked longitudinally afterward. The CDR3 totals 11 residues. Germline values: CDR1 SQVTM, CDR2 ANQGSEA. The TCR comes from a woman aged 70-85 years with COVID-19, enrolled during active disease. The V and J genes are TRBV29-1 and TRBJ2-3; 9 positions match TRBD1. Material: peripheral blood. The chain's CDR3 is CSCGQGHTQYF. The CDR3 coding sequence is TGCAGTTGCGGACAGGGGCATACGCAGTATTTT.